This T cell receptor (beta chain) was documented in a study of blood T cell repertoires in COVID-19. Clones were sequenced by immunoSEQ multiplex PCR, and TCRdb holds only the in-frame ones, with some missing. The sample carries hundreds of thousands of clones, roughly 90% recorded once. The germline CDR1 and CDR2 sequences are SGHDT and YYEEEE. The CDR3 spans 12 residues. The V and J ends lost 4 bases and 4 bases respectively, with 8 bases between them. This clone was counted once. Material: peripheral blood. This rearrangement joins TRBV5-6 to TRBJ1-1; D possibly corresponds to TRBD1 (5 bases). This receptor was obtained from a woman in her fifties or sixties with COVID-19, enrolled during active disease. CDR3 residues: CASSAGFTEAFF. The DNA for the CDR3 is TGTGCCAGCAGCGCAGGGTTCACTGAAGCTTTCTTT.